Sequencing of this T cell receptor (beta chain) was carried out in a study of post-analysis software for immune sequencing data. General observations from the study: TRBV5-6, TRBV5-1 and TRBV20-1 belonged to a set of a handful of TRBV segments that were more frequent in patients than controls.

The CDR3 runs to 13 residues. Germline CDR1 reads ENHRY; CDR2 reads SYGVKD. Trimming took off 0 bases at V and 13 bases at J, with 10 bases between the two ends. For this clonotype: Its matching antigen is unknown.

The authors incorporated unique molecular identifiers into the TCR beta cDNA libraries. TCRdb re-called the PCR reads through MiXCR, storing one row per CDR3 protein. Of hundreds of thousands of distinct CDR3 sequences listed, roughly 27% are singletons. This sequence joins TRBV10-3 and TRBJ2-6; D unclear. Sequencing input: blood. This TCR was recovered from a girl between 10 and 17 years old with multiple sclerosis. Written as DNA, the CDR3 is TGTGCCATCAGTGAGTCAGGCCCCGGGGTCCTGACTTTC. Translating gives CAISESGPGVLTF.